A single sample gave rise to the 23 T cell receptor beta chains below, sequenced in a study of cytomegalovirus exposure and HLA in healthy donors. The primer mix had 60 Vbeta and 13 Jbeta primers. Repertoires were generated with immunoSEQ multiplex PCR, while TCRdb's copy carries only in-frame clones and drops some. Of fewer than 150,000 clones listed, approximately 70% are singletons. The material sequenced was PBMCs. These receptors came from a human donor in good health.

The chain links TRBV4-2 to TRBJ2-7, with D hard to call. Germline lookup yields CDR1 LGHNA and CDR2 YNFKEQ. CDR3 length: 14 residues. V lost 0 bases and J 2 bases, leaving 8 bases between the germline ends. In nucleotides, the CDR3 is TGTGCCAGCAGCCAAGATATGGGCCCCTACGAGCAGTACTTC. Protein: CASSQDMGPYEQYF.

This rearrangement joins TRBV28 to TRBJ2-1; 11 bases are a match to TRBD2. Germline trimming cut 3 bases from V and 8 bases from J; bases unmatched to any gene: 6. This CDR3 contains 15 residues. CDR1 is MDHEN and CDR2 is SYDVKM in the germline V gene. The CDR3 DNA follows: TGTGCCAGCAGTTTGGAACTAGCGGGAGTCTATGAGCAGTTCTTC. Amino acids: CASSLELAGVYEQFF. The full variable domain, rest sourced from reference TRBV28 and TRBJ2-1, is DVKVTQSSRYLVKRTGEKVFLECVQDMDHENMFWYRQDPGLGLRLIYFSYDVKMKEKGDIPEGYSVSREKKERFSLILESASTNQTSMYLCASSLELAGVYEQFFGPGTRLTVL.

The chain carries TRBV6-5 and TRBJ2-2, with D possibly matching TRBD2 (6 bases). The CDR3 length is 16 residues. Germline-derived CDR1 and CDR2 are MNHEY and SVGAGI. The germline V and J ends were trimmed by 4 bases and 0 bases, with 12 bases remaining between them. CDR3 protein: CASSLPGTSNTGELFF. For the CDR3, the DNA is TGTGCCAGCAGTTTACCCGGGACTTCGAACACCGGGGAGCTGTTTTTT.

The chain has TRBV13 and TRBJ2-1; D is perhaps TRBD2 (6 bases). Trimming cost V 1 base and J 5 bases, with 9 bases left between them. From germline, CDR1 is PRHDT and CDR2 FYEKMQ (reference sequence). The CDR3 totals 14 residues. The CDR3 here is CASSLVPGDNEQFF. The CDR3 nucleotides are TGTGCCAGCAGCTTAGTTCCGGGAGACAATGAGCAGTTCTTC.

The gene calls are TRBV5-1 and TRBJ2-5; 11 bases are a match to TRBD1. Germline lookup yields CDR1 SGHRS and CDR2 YFSETQ. This CDR3 spans 15 amino acids. The V segment lost 4 bases and the J segment 5 bases; nucleotides outside the gene matches: 7. The CDR3: CASSPVDRGQETQYF. In DNA form, the CDR3 reads TGCGCCAGCAGCCCCGTGGACAGGGGGCAGGAGACCCAGTACTTC.

J is TRBJ1-3 and V is TRBV28, with 8 bases identical to TRBD1. The CDR3 totals 16 residues. V shed 4 bases, J shed 2 bases, and the junction held 7 bases outside the gene matches. CDR1 MDHEN and CDR2 SYDVKM come from the germline V gene. The CDR3 reads CASSSWTGQAGNTIYF. CDR3 sequence (DNA): TGTGCCAGCAGTTCCTGGACAGGGCAGGCTGGAAACACCATATATTTT.

This clone was observed once. The chain employs TRBV5-1 and TRBJ1-1; D gene unclear. The CDR3 loop spans 15 amino acids. V was pared by 0 bases and J by 0 bases, with 9 bases between. The germline V gene has CDR1 SGHRS and CDR2 YFSETQ. The CDR3 loop reads CASSLESQLNTEAFF. The DNA of the CDR3 is TGCGCCAGCAGCTTGGAGTCTCAGTTGAACACTGAAGCTTTCTTT.

This chain joins TRBV11-3 and TRBJ2-2; TRBD2 is a possible D gene (5 bases). V was clipped by 1 base and J by 3 bases, with 15 bases between them. Germline CDR1 and CDR2: SGHNT and YENEEA. This CDR3 is built from 17 residues. CDR3 in amino acids: CASSLGGSDLHTGELFF. DNA for the CDR3: TGTGCCAGCAGCTTAGGAGGGTCAGATCTTCACACCGGGGAGCTGTTTTTT.

V is TRBV2 and J is TRBJ1-6; perhaps TRBD1 as D (5 bases). V was clipped by 2 bases and J by 6 bases, with 11 bases between them. The CDR3 consists of 15 residues. Germline-derived CDR1 and CDR2 are SNHLY and FYNNEI. DNA for the CDR3: TGTGCCAGCAGTGAACTGAGACAGCCTAATTCACCCCTCCACTTT. Encoded protein: CASSELRQPNSPLHF.

V gene TRBV10-3 combines with J gene TRBJ2-6, with 9 bases lining up with TRBD1. The CDR3 consists of 17 residues. Germline values: CDR1 ENHRY, CDR2 SYGVKD. The J segment lost 4 bases and the V segment lost 6 bases, leaving 10 bases of the junction unmatched. The CDR3 sequence: CAISWGQGEVGANVLTF. Written as DNA, the CDR3 is TGTGCCATCAGCTGGGGACAGGGAGAGGTCGGGGCCAACGTCCTGACTTTC.

The CDR3 nucleotides are TGTGCCAGCAGCCCCCTCGGGGGACAGGGGTATCGGTTCTTC. Amino acid sequence: CASSPLGGQGYRFF. The chain couples TRBV9 to TRBJ2-1; 10 bases agree with TRBD1. Germline-derived CDR1 and CDR2 are SGDLS and YYNGEE. This CDR3 is 14 amino acids long. The V gene end was trimmed by 4 bases and the J gene end by 15 bases; junction bases not matched to a gene: 13.

V and J are TRBV7-9 and TRBJ2-7; 7 nucleotides align to TRBD2. CDR1 is SEHNR, CDR2 FQNEAQ, per germline (reference sequence). Trimming at V came to 1 base and at J to 9 bases, leaving 12 bases not matched to a gene. This CDR3 is built from 15 residues. CDR3 coding DNA: TGTGCCAGCAGCTTAGTGGCGGGGGACCCCTACCCGCAGTACTTC. Protein: CASSLVAGDPYPQYF.

This chain connects TRBV27 to TRBJ2-7, with 7 bases identical to TRBD1. Per germline, CDR1 MNHEY and CDR2 SMNVEV (reference sequence). The V gene end was trimmed by 6 bases and the J gene end by 0 bases; junction bases not matched to a gene: 5. The CDR3 is 14 residues long. CDR3 coding DNA: TGTGCCAGCAGGCAGGGGGTGGACTCCTACGAGCAGTACTTC. This translates into CASRQGVDSYEQYF.

This chain uses TRBV11-3 with TRBJ2-1, with 9 bases that match TRBD2. The CDR3 runs to 16 residues. J lost 4 bases, V lost 0 bases, and 4 bases had no gene match. The V gene's germline CDR1 is SGHNT and CDR2 YENEEA. CDR3 DNA sequence: TGTGCCAGCAGCTTAGAACAAGCGGGAGGTTACAATGAGCAGTTCTTC. This sequence encodes CASSLEQAGGYNEQFF.

This clone came up once. This chain connects TRBV5-1 to TRBJ2-3; 9 bases are shared with TRBD2. CDR1 is SGHRS, CDR2 YFSETQ, per germline. V lost 4 bases, J lost 5 bases, and 8 bases stayed unmatched. There are 15 residues in the CDR3. CDR3 nucleotide sequence: TGCGCCAGCAGCCGAAGCGGGAGGTCGGTAGATACGCAGTATTTT. It translates to CASSRSGRSVDTQYF.

The V gene is TRBV4-1, the J gene TRBJ1-5, with D unclear. The V end lost 0 bases, the J end lost 4 bases, and 7 bases lay between the germline ends. The CDR3 runs to 14 residues. Germline V gene sequence: CDR1 MGHRA, CDR2 YSYEKL. In DNA, the CDR3 is TGCGCCAGCAGCCAAGATTGGGCGAATCAGCCCCAGCATTTT. It encodes CASSQDWANQPQHF.

In its sample, this clone was seen once. The chain links TRBV4-2 to TRBJ2-6; 10 nucleotides match TRBD2. The length of the CDR3 is 18 residues. Germline V CDR1 and CDR2: LGHNA, YNFKEQ. V lost 0 bases, J lost 2 bases, and 4 bases stayed unmatched. In DNA form, the CDR3 reads TGTGCCAGCAGCCAAGATGGAAGCGGGGGGGCTGGGGCCAACGTCCTGACTTTC. Its translation is CASSQDGSGGAGANVLTF.

Only a few counts were recorded for this clone. V is TRBV4-2 and J is TRBJ1-4, with TRBD1 matching 9 bases. The CDR3 covers 11 residues. Germline loops: CDR1 LGHNA, CDR2 YNFKEQ. Trimming removed 10 bases from V and 11 bases from J; junction bases left unmatched: 5. The CDR3 bases are TGTGCCACCGAGGGACAGGGTAAACTGTTTTTT. Translated: CATEGQGKLFF.

This chain links TRBV28 with TRBJ2-5, with a weak D call TRBD2 (5 bases). The germline V gene encodes CDR1 MDHEN and CDR2 SYDVKM. The CDR3 consists of 16 residues. The V gene lost 2 bases and the J gene lost 0 bases, with 13 bases spanning the gap. The CDR3 sequence is CASSLSLAKYQETQYF. Written as DNA, the CDR3 is TGTGCCAGCAGTTTAAGCCTAGCTAAGTACCAAGAGACCCAGTACTTC.

This clone was seen a handful of times. This chain uses TRBV6-4 with TRBJ1-2, with TRBD1 identical over 7 bases. Germline CDR1 is MRHNA and CDR2 is SNTAGT. V lost 4 bases to trimming and J lost 4 bases; unmatched junction nucleotides: 6. CDR3 length: 14 amino acids. As DNA, the CDR3 is TGTGCCAGCAGTGCCGGGACAGAAAGCTATGGCTACACCTTC. Translation gives CASSAGTESYGYTF.

About this clone itself: At one end the junction does not follow the germline gene, possibly because of a read error. The CDR3 loop reads CTSSESSPTEAFF. The CDR3 DNA sequence: TGCACCAGCAGTGAGTCGAGCCCAACTGAAGCTTTCTTT. This chain uses TRBV10-2 with TRBJ1-1, with unresolved D. Looked up from germline, CDR1 is WSHSY and CDR2 is SAAADI. CDR3 length: 13 amino acids.

The chain carries TRBV5-4 and TRBJ2-3; 8 positions match TRBD2. This CDR3 contains 14 residues. Losses at the gene ends were 4 bases for V and 6 bases for J; bases not matched to a gene: 7. Per the germline V gene, CDR1 is SGHNT and CDR2 is YYREEE (reference sequence). The CDR3 protein is CASSPGGPGDTQYF. For the CDR3, the DNA is TGTGCCAGCAGCCCGGGGGGGCCGGGGGATACGCAGTATTTT.

With respect to this clone: At one end the junction does not follow the germline gene, possibly because of a read error. The same CDR3 arises from other DNA sequences in this sample as well. This chain connects TRBV4-1 to TRBJ2-7; TRBD2 is a possible D gene (5 bases). Germline lookup yields CDR1 MGHRA and CDR2 YSYEKL. The CDR3 length is 14 residues. The CDR3 DNA sequence: TGCGCCAGCAGCCGCCTAGCCGTCAACTACGAGCAGTACTTT. This translates into CASSRLAVNYEQYF.